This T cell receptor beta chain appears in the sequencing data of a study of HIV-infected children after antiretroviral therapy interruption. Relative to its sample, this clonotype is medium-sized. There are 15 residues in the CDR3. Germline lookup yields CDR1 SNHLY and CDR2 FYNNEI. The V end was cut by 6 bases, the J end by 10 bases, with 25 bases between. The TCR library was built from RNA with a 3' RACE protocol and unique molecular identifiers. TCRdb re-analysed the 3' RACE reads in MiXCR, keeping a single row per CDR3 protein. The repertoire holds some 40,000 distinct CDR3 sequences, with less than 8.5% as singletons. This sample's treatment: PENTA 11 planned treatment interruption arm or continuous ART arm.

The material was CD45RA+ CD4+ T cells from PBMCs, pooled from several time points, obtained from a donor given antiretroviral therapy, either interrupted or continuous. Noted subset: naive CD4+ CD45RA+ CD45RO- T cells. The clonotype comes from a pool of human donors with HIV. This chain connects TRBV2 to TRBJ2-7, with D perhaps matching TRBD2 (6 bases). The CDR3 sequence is CASSRDWGYSYEQYF. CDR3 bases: TGTGCCAGCAGCCGGGACTGGGGGTACTCCTATGAACAGTACTTC.